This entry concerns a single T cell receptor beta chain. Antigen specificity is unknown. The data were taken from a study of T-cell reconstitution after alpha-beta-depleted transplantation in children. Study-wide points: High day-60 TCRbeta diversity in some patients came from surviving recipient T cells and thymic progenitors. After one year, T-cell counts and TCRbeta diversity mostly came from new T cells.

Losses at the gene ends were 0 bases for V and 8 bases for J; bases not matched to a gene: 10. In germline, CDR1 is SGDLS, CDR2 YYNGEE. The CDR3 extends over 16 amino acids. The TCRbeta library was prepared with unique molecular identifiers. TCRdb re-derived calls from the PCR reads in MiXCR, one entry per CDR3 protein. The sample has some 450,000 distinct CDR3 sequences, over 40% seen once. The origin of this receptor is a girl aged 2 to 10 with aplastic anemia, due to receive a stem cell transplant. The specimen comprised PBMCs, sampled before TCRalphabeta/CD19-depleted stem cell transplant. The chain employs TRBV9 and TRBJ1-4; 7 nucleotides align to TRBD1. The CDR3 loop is CASSVARDSRGEKLFF. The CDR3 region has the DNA TGTGCCAGCAGCGTAGCCCGGGACAGCCGGGGCGAAAAACTGTTTTTT.